The 5 T cell receptor beta chains reported below all come from one sample, sequenced in a study of cytomegalovirus exposure and HLA in healthy donors. The PCR was carried out with 60 Vbeta primers and 13 Jbeta primers. Libraries were prepared by immunoSEQ multiplex PCR; TCRdb keeps only in-frame clonotypes and omits some of them. This repertoire shows 100,000 to 150,000 clones, approximately 80% found once; its top ten account for approximately 3.1%. Sequenced input: PBMCs. The receptors originated from a woman aged 18-29 years in good health and CMV-seropositive.

The rearrangement joins TRBV7-9 to TRBJ2-7; D possibly corresponds to TRBD2 (5 bases). This CDR3 has 11 residues. Germline V gene sequence: CDR1 SEHNR, CDR2 FQNEAQ (reference sequence). V shed 5 bases and J shed 4 bases, with 6 bases lying between them. CDR3 DNA: TGTGCCAGCAGCCGGGGATACGAGCAGTACTTC. Translated, it gives CASSRGYEQYF.

The rearrangement links TRBV4-1 to TRBJ2-3; maybe TRBD2 (7 bases). The CDR3 has 17 residues. The V gene lost 0 bases and the J gene lost 4 bases, with 17 bases spanning the gap. Germline CDR1 is MGHRA and CDR2 is YSYEKL. CDR3 amino acids: CASSQEGTGGWPDTQYF. In nucleotides, the CDR3 is TGCGCCAGCAGCCAAGAAGGTACGGGGGGCTGGCCAGATACGCAGTATTTT.

By its share, this clone is large. Other DNA sequences from this sample encode an identical CDR3 as well. J is TRBJ2-7 and V is TRBV6-1; 9 bases are a match to TRBD1. V gave up 2 bases and J gave up 4 bases; unmatched junction bases: 3. The CDR3 consists of 14 residues. Looked up from germline, CDR1 is MNHNS and CDR2 is SASEGT. The chain's CDR3 is CASSETGGTYEQYF. In nucleotides, the CDR3 is TGTGCCAGCAGTGAAACAGGGGGCACTTACGAGCAGTACTTC.

The chain joins TRBV14 to TRBJ2-5; D is possibly TRBD2 (6 bases). V shed 4 bases and J shed 5 bases, with 14 bases lying between them. Germline assignment: CDR1 SGHDN and CDR2 FVKESK. This CDR3 has 14 residues. CDR3 nucleotides: TGTGCCAGCAGCCGAGAACTAGCCCGGGAGACCCAGTACTTC. Translation gives CASSRELARETQYF.

The J gene is TRBJ2-1, the V gene TRBV5-5; no clear D. V was pared by 3 bases and J by 8 bases, with 18 bases between. This CDR3 region has 15 residues. The germline CDR1 and CDR2 sequences are SGHKS and YYEKEE (reference sequence). As DNA, the CDR3 is TGTGCCAGCAGCTCCCCTACTACTTCACCCGATGAGCAGTTCTTC. Protein: CASSSPTTSPDEQFF.